This T cell receptor beta chain was recovered during a study of post-analysis software for immune sequencing data. At the level of the study: Included courses were relapsing-remitting and secondary progressive multiple sclerosis; progressive-relapsing multiple sclerosis was also included. Findings and caveats of the study: A handful of TRBV segments appeared more often in patients than in controls, and TRBV5-6, TRBV5-1 and TRBV20-1 were among these.

Ten or more counts support this clonotype. Its antigen is not identified. Unique-molecular-identifier-tagged TCR beta cDNA libraries were used. From the PCR reads, TCRdb called clonotypes with MiXCR, one entry per CDR3 protein. The table shows about 200,000 distinct CDR3 sequences, with over 25% occurring only once. Germline V gene data show CDR1 as GTSNPN and CDR2 as SVGIG (reference sequence). The CDR3 has 12 amino acids. V shed 3 bases and J shed 4 bases, with 9 bases lying between them. Source material: blood. The clonotype comes from a girl aged 2 to 17 with multiple sclerosis. J is TRBJ1-2 and V is TRBV30; D might be TRBD1 (5 bases). CDR3 nucleotide sequence: TGTGCCTGGAGCAGGGTGGTCTATGGCTACACCTTC. It yields the protein CAWSRVVYGYTF.